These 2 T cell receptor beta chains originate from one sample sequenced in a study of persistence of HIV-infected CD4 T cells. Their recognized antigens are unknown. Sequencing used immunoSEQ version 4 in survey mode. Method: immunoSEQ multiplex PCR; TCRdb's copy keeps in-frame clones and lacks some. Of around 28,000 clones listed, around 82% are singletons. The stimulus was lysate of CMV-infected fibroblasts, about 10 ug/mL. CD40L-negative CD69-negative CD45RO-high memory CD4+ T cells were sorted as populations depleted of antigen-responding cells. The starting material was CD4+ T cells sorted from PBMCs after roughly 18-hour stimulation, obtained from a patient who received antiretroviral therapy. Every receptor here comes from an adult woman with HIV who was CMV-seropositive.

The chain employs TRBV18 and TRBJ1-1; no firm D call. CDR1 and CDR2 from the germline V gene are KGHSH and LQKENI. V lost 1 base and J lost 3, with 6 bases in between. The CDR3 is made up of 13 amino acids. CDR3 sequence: CASSPQGYTEAFF. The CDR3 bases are TGTGCCAGCTCACCACAGGGTTACACTGAAGCTTTCTTT.

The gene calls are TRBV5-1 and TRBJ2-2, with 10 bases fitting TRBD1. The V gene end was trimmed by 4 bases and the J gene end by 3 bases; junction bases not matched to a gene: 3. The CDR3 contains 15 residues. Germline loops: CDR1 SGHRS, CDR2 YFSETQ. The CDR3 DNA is TGCGCCAGCAGCCGACAGGGGGCCGACACCGGGGAGCTGTTTTTT. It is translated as CASSRQGADTGELFF.